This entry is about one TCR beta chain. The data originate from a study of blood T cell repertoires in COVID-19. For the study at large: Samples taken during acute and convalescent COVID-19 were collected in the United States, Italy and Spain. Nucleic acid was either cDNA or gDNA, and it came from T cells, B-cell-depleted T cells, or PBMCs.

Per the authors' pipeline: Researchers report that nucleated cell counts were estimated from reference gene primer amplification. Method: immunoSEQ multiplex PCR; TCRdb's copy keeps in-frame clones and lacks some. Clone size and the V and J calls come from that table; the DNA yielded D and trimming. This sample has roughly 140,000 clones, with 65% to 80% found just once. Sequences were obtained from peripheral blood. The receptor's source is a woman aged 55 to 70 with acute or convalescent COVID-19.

As DNA, the CDR3 is TGTGCCAGCAGCTTAGCGTGGGGAGAGGAGCTGTTTTTT. Translating it yields CASSLAWGEELFF. The J gene is TRBJ2-2, the V gene TRBV7-9, with D perhaps TRBD2 (5 bases). Germline V gene lookup returns CDR1 SEHNR and CDR2 FQNEAQ (reference sequence). The ends were cut back, 0 bases at V and 10 bases at J, with 9 bases in the middle. The CDR3 has 13 residues. Supplemented by reference TRBV7-9 and TRBJ2-2, the full variable domain reads DTGVSQNPRHKITKRGQNVTFRCDPISEHNRLYWYRQTLGQGPEFLTYFQNEAQLEKSRLLSDRFSAERPKGSFSTLEIQRTEQGDSAMYLCASSLAWGEELFFGEGSRLTVL.